One sample yielded the 20 T cell receptor beta chains listed below, sequenced in a study of technical replicates of blood from a handful of donors. Sequenced by immunoSEQ multiplex PCR; TCRdb stores in-frame clones only, minus some. This sample has tens of thousands of clones, with just under 95% found just once. Input material: PBMCs. Receptor source: a human donor in good health. Some clones in this sample may be carry-over from other donors' samples.

The chain recombines TRBV19 with TRBJ1-1, with D possibly matching TRBD1 (6 bases). Trimming removed 7 bases at V and 3 bases at J, with 12 bases between. CDR3 length: 13 amino acids. The germline V gene has CDR1 LNHDA and CDR2 SQIVND (reference sequence). The DNA for the CDR3 is TGTGCCAGTAATTACAGGGTTTACACTGAAGCTTTCTTT. Translated, it gives CASNYRVYTEAFF.

The V gene is TRBV5-1, the J gene TRBJ2-7; D is unresolved. Germline CDR1 reads SGHRS; CDR2 reads YFSETQ. The V and J ends lost 4 bases and 3 bases respectively, with 5 bases between them. The CDR3 covers 11 residues. This CDR3 is CASSPLYEQYF. The CDR3 bases are TGCGCCAGCAGCCCTCTCTACGAGCAGTACTTC.

J is TRBJ1-1 and V is TRBV18; D is possibly TRBD1 (6 bases). The CDR3 length is 16 residues. Germline V gives CDR1 KGHSH, CDR2 LQKENI. Trimming removed 2 bases at V and 1 base at J, with 14 bases between. The DNA for the CDR3 is TGTGCCAGCTCACCAGGATCACAGGGTAGGAACACTGAAGCTTTCTTT. Translated: CASSPGSQGRNTEAFF.

V usage is TRBV7-2 and J usage is TRBJ2-7; possibly TRBD1 for D (6 bases). Germline CDR1 is SGHTA and CDR2 is FQGNSA. CDR3 length: 14 amino acids. Deletions cut 3 bases from V and 1 base from J, with 10 bases between. CDR3 coding DNA: TGTGCCAGCAGCTTGGGAAGGGGGTCCTACGAGCAGTACTTC. Its protein is CASSLGRGSYEQYF.

This chain uses TRBV5-6 with TRBJ1-6; 12 bases agree with TRBD1. Germline CDR1 and CDR2: SGHDT and YYEEEE. CDR3 length: 19 residues. V gave up 6 bases and J gave up 2 bases; unmatched junction bases: 12. Written as DNA, the CDR3 is TGTGCCAGCACCGGAAGGGGACAGGGGGCGCGGACCTATAATTCACCCCTCCACTTT. Translated: CASTGRGQGARTYNSPLHF.

J is TRBJ1-5 and V is TRBV9; 8 bases are shared with TRBD1. The V gene's germline CDR1 is SGDLS and CDR2 YYNGEE. The V segment lost 2 bases and the J segment 6 bases; nucleotides outside the gene matches: 7. This CDR3 contains 15 residues. The CDR3 DNA follows: TGTGCCAGCAGCGTCCAGGGGGCCAAGGGTCAGCCCCAGCATTTT. Amino acids: CASSVQGAKGQPQHF.

This chain connects TRBV6-6 to TRBJ2-7, with TRBD2 matching over 8 bases. The CDR3 is 15 amino acids. Per germline, CDR1 MNHNY and CDR2 SVGAGI (reference sequence). V lost 5 bases to trimming and J lost 2 bases; unmatched junction nucleotides: 8. The CDR3 region is CASSPRGLATYEQYF. The CDR3 nucleotides are TGTGCCAGCAGTCCTCGAGGACTAGCCACCTACGAGCAGTACTTC.

The gene calls are TRBV29-1 and TRBJ1-4; 11 bases are a match to TRBD1. Germline trimming cut 2 bases from V and 10 bases from J; bases unmatched to any gene: 6. The CDR3 loop spans 14 amino acids. CDR1 is SQVTM, CDR2 ANQGSEA, per germline. CDR3 sequence: CSVELGQGGRKLFF. The CDR3 DNA sequence: TGCAGCGTTGAACTGGGACAGGGGGGAAGAAAACTGTTTTTT.

This rearrangement joins TRBV27 to TRBJ2-1; D possibly corresponds to TRBD1 (5 bases). Germline V gene lookup returns CDR1 MNHEY and CDR2 SMNVEV (reference sequence). V lost 7 bases to trimming and J lost 1 base, with 14 bases between them. The CDR3 runs to 15 residues. The CDR3 reads CASTSRGTSYNEQFF. In DNA, the CDR3 is TGTGCCAGCACCTCTAGGGGTACTTCCTACAATGAGCAGTTCTTC.

The gene calls are TRBV5-1 and TRBJ2-5; 9 bases line up with TRBD2. The trim removed 2 bases at V and 4 bases at J, leaving 6 bases unmatched. CDR1 SGHRS and CDR2 YFSETQ come from the germline V gene. This CDR3 contains 15 residues. CDR3 region: CASSFLAGMGETQYF. The CDR3 coding sequence is TGCGCCAGCAGCTTCCTAGCGGGAATGGGAGAGACCCAGTACTTC.

The V call is TRBV6-5, the J call TRBJ1-1; the D gene is possibly TRBD1 (6 bases). The CDR3 runs 13 residues. The V gene lost 6 bases and the J gene lost 0 bases, with 8 bases spanning the gap. CDR1 and CDR2 (germline): MNHEY, SVGAGI. The CDR3 DNA reads TGTGCCAGCAGAAGGGGGATGAACACTGAAGCTTTCTTT. Translation: CASRRGMNTEAFF.

This chain connects TRBV6-5 to TRBJ1-1; the match to TRBD1 covers 8 bases. The CDR3 spans 14 residues. Germline V gene sequence: CDR1 MNHEY, CDR2 SVGAGI. V dropped 4 bases and J dropped 5; count of bases not matched to a gene: 6. The CDR3 bases are TGTGCCAGCAGTTCCGGCAGGGGGCGGACTGAAGCTTTCTTT. Translation: CASSSGRGRTEAFF.

The chain is built from TRBV7-2 and TRBJ2-3; D gene uncertain. The CDR3 is 12 residues long. The germline V gene encodes CDR1 SGHTA and CDR2 FQGNSA. V lost 4 bases, J lost 2 bases, and 4 bases lay in between. The CDR3 coding sequence is TGTGCCAGCAGCTCTTTCACAGATACGCAGTATTTT. The encoded protein is CASSSFTDTQYF.

This clone has a single count. The CDR3 protein is CASSEAGASYEQYF. The CDR3 nucleotides are TGTGCCAGTAGTGAAGCGGGGGCTTCGTACGAGCAGTACTTC. This chain connects TRBV19 to TRBJ2-7; 8 nucleotides align to TRBD2. The CDR3 sequence is 14 residues long. V was pared by 5 bases and J by 4 bases, with 7 bases of the junction left unmatched. The V gene's germline CDR1 is LNHDA and CDR2 SQIVND (reference sequence).

This clone was recorded once. The V and J genes are TRBV29-1 and TRBJ2-1, with D tentatively TRBD1 (6 bases). The CDR3 length is 12 residues. Germline CDR1 SQVTM, CDR2 ANQGSEA. CDR3 sequence reads: CSGGPGSGEQFF. CDR3 coding DNA: TGCAGTGGGGGCCCGGGGAGTGGTGAGCAGTTCTTC.

Remarks on this clone: Other DNA sequences within the sample encode an identical CDR3. V is TRBV6-6 and J is TRBJ1-1; 9 bases line up with TRBD1. Trimming at V came to 3 bases and at J to 4 bases, leaving 6 bases not matched to a gene. CDR3 length: 15 amino acids. Germline CDR1 and CDR2: MNHNY and SVGAGI (reference sequence). In nucleotides, the CDR3 is TGTGCCAGCAGTTATTCGACAGGGGGAGGCACTGAAGCTTTCTTT. Its protein is CASSYSTGGGTEAFF.

This chain links TRBV6-5 with TRBJ1-3; 8 nucleotides match TRBD1. The CDR3 has 14 amino acids. V lost 6 bases, J lost 7 bases, and 8 bases stayed unmatched. Germline CDR1 and CDR2: MNHEY and SVGAGI. This CDR3 reads CASSQGQGGNTIYF. Written as DNA, the CDR3 is TGTGCCAGCAGCCAAGGACAGGGTGGGAACACCATATATTTT.

The chain carries TRBV4-1 and TRBJ2-1; 12 bases agree with TRBD2. CDR1 is MGHRA and CDR2 is YSYEKL in the germline V gene. Losses at the gene ends were 4 bases for V and 8 bases for J; bases not matched to a gene: 6. The CDR3 extends over 15 amino acids. DNA of the CDR3: TGCGCCAGCAGCCCCTGGACTAGCGGGAACGATGAGCAGTTCTTC. Amino acids: CASSPWTSGNDEQFF.

This sequence joins TRBV7-9 and TRBJ2-7, with 8 bases matching TRBD2. V shed 1 base, J shed 3 bases, and the junction held 2 bases outside the gene matches. In germline, CDR1 is SEHNR, CDR2 FQNEAQ (reference sequence). The CDR3 is made up of 14 amino acids. CDR3 region: CASSLVGGGYEQYF. For the CDR3, the DNA is TGTGCCAGCAGCTTAGTCGGGGGGGGCTACGAGCAGTACTTC.

The genes are TRBV30 and TRBJ2-1, with 9 bases that match TRBD2. Germline V gene data show CDR1 as GTSNPN and CDR2 as SVGIG (reference sequence). The CDR3 runs 15 residues. Unmatched junction bases numbered 10, after V lost 2 bases and J lost 8 bases. In DNA, the CDR3 is TGTGCCTGGAGTCCCCCTAGCGGGGTACTGTATGAGCAGTTCTTC. Amino acids: CAWSPPSGVLYEQFF.